This T cell receptor (beta chain) was profiled in a study of blood T cells in healthy people across ages. Study-level findings and limits: Percentage of naive T cells showed a strong correlation with TCR beta diversity.

Through a sample-barcoded 5' primer and a J-beta primer mix, a second PCR was run for roughly 6 to 11 cycles. TCRdb itself ran the 5' RACE reads through MiXCR, one entry per CDR3 protein. The table lists over 1,300,000 distinct CDR3 sequences, approximately 59% of them singletons. On this clonotype: Its antigen is unknown.

PBMCs were isolated at a quantity of at least 6 million per sample. Sequencing was carried out using blood. The source of this sequence is a man between 18 and 35 years old in good health.

CDR3 in DNA: TGCGCCAGCAGCCAAGAGTTGAGACAGGGGTTGACAGATACGCAGTATTTT. Protein: CASSQELRQGLTDTQYF. The chain carries TRBV4-3 and TRBJ2-3; 8 nucleotides line up with TRBD1. The V gene's germline CDR1 is LGHNA and CDR2 YSLEER. V shed 0 bases and J 3 bases; nucleotides not matched to a gene: 8. The CDR3 has 17 amino acids.